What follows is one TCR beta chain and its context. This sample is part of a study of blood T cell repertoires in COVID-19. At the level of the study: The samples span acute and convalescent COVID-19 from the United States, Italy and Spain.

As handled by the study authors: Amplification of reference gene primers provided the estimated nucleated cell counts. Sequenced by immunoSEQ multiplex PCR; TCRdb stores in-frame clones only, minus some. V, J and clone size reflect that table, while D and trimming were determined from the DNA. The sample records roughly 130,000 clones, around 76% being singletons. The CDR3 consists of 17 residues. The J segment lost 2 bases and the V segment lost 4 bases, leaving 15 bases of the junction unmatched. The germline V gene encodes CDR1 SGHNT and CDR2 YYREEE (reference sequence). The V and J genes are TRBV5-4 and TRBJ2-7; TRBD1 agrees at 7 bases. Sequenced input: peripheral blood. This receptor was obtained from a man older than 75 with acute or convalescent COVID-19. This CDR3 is CASSTPPGGRGTYEQYF. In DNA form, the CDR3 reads TGTGCCAGCAGCACTCCGCCCGGTGGCAGGGGGACCTACGAGCAGTACTTC.